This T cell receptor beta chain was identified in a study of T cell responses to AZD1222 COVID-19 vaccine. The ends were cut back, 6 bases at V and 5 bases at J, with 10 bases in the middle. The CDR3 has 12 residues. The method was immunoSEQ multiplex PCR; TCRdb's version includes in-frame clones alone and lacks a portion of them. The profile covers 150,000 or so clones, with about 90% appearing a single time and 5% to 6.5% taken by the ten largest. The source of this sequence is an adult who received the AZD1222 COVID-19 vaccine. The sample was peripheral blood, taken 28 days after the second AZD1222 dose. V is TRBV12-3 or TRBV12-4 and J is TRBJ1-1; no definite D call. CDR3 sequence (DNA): TGTGCCAGCAGATCCGAGTGGACTGAAGCTTTCTTT. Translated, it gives CASRSEWTEAFF.